This TCR beta chain was identified in a study of T cell clonality in common variable immunodeficiency. This CDR3 contains 17 residues. Per germline, CDR1 SNHLY and CDR2 FYNNEI. Trimming took 4 bases from V and 6 from J; bases not matched to a gene: 17. Repertoires were generated with immunoSEQ multiplex PCR, while TCRdb's copy carries only in-frame clones and drops some. This sample has tens of thousands of clones, each found more than once. Study results and limitations: Fewer TCRbeta clones were shared among CVID subjects than controls.

Patients and controls were mostly of Caucasian heritage. This clone was observed many times. Its antigen is still unknown. The CDR3 end is not reached by the read, which stops 3 residues before it; the germline J gene fills it in. J is TRBJ1-2 and V is TRBV2, with 7 positions matching TRBD1. Specimen: peripheral blood mononuclear cells. The sequence came from a person aged 18 to 75 in good health. The part of the CDR3 DNA that was read is TGTGCCAGCAGTGGCCGTATCCTAACAGGGGAATGGAATGGC. This sequence encodes CASSGRILTGEWNG. The whole CDR3 region reads CASSGRILTGEWNGYTF.